Each of the 6 T cell receptor beta chains below was sequenced from the same sample in a study of CD8 T cells in ankylosing spondylitis (dated by TCRdb to the late 2010s). Library prep was done by 5' RACE. This sample was sequenced with an Illumina HiSeq 2500. TCRdb handled the public reads itself, with Q25 trimming in fastp and clone calling in MiXCR, and kept productive beta chains. When rows share a CDR3 protein, they turn into one entry using the most common DNA and genes. In all, the sample holds 150,000 to 200,000 distinct CDR3 sequences, and under 15% of those were seen once. The ten biggest clones cover more than 9.5% of the sample. What was sequenced was blood, either unsorted or a sorted T cell fraction (not recorded which). These receptors were obtained from a female donor with ankylosing spondylitis or in good health (not recorded which).

This clonotype was found many times. The V gene is TRBV4-3, the J gene TRBJ2-7, with D perhaps matching TRBD1 (6 bases). The CDR3 totals 15 residues. The germline V gene encodes CDR1 LGHNA and CDR2 YSLEER. V lost 2 bases to trimming and J lost 3 bases, with 14 bases between them. The DNA of the CDR3 is TGCGCCAGCAGCCAACTAAGGGACACCAACTACGAGCAGTACTTC. Translated, it gives CASSQLRDTNYEQYF.

This clonotype was counted a single time. This chain uses TRBV7-2 with TRBJ1-6; 9 nucleotides align to TRBD1. Germline CDR1 is SGHTA and CDR2 is FQGNSA. This CDR3 region has 16 residues. V was clipped by 4 bases and J by 8 bases; unmatched bases: 9. This chain's CDR3 is CASSSRGTGPYSPLHF. Written as DNA, the CDR3 is TGTGCCAGCAGCTCCCGAGGGACAGGGCCCTATTCACCCCTCCACTTT.

This clonotype was detected a few times. The chain combines TRBV7-2 with TRBJ2-1; TRBD2 matches 8 bases. Germline values: CDR1 SGHTA, CDR2 FQGNSA. The CDR3 is made up of 14 amino acids. J gave up 7 bases and V 7 bases, and 9 bases lay outside the gene matches. CDR3 protein: CASIPGGSVNEQFF. In DNA form, the CDR3 reads TGTGCCAGCATCCCGGGGGGGTCGGTAAATGAGCAGTTCTTC.

This clonotype showed up many times. The chain has TRBV7-2 and TRBJ1-6; the D gene is possibly TRBD1 (5 bases). The CDR3 is made up of 14 amino acids. V lost 5 bases to trimming and J lost 8 bases, with 13 bases between them. Germline assignment: CDR1 SGHTA and CDR2 FQGNSA. The CDR3 DNA follows: TGTGCCAGCAGCGAATCGCCAGGGTATTCACCCCTCCACTTT. This codes for CASSESPGYSPLHF. Full variable domain (rest looked up from reference TRBV7-2 and TRBJ1-6): GAGVSQSPSNKVTEKGKDVELRCDPISGHTALYWYRQSLGQGLEFLIYFQGNSAPDKSGLPSDRFSAERTGGSVSTLTIQRTQQEDSAVYLCASSESPGYSPLHFGNGTRLTVT.

This clonotype was detected ten times or more. The V gene is TRBV13, the J gene TRBJ1-1, with TRBD1 identical over 9 bases. The CDR3 has 19 amino acids. Unmatched junction bases numbered 13, after V lost 1 base and J lost 1 base. Germline loops: CDR1 PRHDT, CDR2 FYEKMQ (reference sequence). Here the CDR3 reads CASSLEFALSGQGNTEAFF. The CDR3 DNA sequence: TGTGCCAGCAGCTTAGAGTTCGCGTTATCGGGACAGGGGAACACTGAAGCTTTCTTT. The entire variable domain, with the rest obtained from reference TRBV13 and TRBJ1-1, is as follows: AAGVIQSPRHLIKEKRETATLKCYPIPRHDTVYWYQQGPGQDPQFLISFYEKMQSDKGSIPDRFSAQQFSDYHSELNMSSLELGDSALYFCASSLEFALSGQGNTEAFFGQGTRLTVV.

There are a few counts of this clonotype. The genes are TRBV20-1 and TRBJ2-3; D is unresolved. CDR3 length equals 14 residues. The germline V gene has CDR1 DFQATT and CDR2 SNEGSKA (reference sequence). V lost 1 base, J lost 5 bases, and 13 bases lay in between. As DNA, the CDR3 is TGCAGTGCTAGAGGCCTCACTTACGGAGATACGCAGTATTTT. Amino acid sequence: CSARGLTYGDTQYF.